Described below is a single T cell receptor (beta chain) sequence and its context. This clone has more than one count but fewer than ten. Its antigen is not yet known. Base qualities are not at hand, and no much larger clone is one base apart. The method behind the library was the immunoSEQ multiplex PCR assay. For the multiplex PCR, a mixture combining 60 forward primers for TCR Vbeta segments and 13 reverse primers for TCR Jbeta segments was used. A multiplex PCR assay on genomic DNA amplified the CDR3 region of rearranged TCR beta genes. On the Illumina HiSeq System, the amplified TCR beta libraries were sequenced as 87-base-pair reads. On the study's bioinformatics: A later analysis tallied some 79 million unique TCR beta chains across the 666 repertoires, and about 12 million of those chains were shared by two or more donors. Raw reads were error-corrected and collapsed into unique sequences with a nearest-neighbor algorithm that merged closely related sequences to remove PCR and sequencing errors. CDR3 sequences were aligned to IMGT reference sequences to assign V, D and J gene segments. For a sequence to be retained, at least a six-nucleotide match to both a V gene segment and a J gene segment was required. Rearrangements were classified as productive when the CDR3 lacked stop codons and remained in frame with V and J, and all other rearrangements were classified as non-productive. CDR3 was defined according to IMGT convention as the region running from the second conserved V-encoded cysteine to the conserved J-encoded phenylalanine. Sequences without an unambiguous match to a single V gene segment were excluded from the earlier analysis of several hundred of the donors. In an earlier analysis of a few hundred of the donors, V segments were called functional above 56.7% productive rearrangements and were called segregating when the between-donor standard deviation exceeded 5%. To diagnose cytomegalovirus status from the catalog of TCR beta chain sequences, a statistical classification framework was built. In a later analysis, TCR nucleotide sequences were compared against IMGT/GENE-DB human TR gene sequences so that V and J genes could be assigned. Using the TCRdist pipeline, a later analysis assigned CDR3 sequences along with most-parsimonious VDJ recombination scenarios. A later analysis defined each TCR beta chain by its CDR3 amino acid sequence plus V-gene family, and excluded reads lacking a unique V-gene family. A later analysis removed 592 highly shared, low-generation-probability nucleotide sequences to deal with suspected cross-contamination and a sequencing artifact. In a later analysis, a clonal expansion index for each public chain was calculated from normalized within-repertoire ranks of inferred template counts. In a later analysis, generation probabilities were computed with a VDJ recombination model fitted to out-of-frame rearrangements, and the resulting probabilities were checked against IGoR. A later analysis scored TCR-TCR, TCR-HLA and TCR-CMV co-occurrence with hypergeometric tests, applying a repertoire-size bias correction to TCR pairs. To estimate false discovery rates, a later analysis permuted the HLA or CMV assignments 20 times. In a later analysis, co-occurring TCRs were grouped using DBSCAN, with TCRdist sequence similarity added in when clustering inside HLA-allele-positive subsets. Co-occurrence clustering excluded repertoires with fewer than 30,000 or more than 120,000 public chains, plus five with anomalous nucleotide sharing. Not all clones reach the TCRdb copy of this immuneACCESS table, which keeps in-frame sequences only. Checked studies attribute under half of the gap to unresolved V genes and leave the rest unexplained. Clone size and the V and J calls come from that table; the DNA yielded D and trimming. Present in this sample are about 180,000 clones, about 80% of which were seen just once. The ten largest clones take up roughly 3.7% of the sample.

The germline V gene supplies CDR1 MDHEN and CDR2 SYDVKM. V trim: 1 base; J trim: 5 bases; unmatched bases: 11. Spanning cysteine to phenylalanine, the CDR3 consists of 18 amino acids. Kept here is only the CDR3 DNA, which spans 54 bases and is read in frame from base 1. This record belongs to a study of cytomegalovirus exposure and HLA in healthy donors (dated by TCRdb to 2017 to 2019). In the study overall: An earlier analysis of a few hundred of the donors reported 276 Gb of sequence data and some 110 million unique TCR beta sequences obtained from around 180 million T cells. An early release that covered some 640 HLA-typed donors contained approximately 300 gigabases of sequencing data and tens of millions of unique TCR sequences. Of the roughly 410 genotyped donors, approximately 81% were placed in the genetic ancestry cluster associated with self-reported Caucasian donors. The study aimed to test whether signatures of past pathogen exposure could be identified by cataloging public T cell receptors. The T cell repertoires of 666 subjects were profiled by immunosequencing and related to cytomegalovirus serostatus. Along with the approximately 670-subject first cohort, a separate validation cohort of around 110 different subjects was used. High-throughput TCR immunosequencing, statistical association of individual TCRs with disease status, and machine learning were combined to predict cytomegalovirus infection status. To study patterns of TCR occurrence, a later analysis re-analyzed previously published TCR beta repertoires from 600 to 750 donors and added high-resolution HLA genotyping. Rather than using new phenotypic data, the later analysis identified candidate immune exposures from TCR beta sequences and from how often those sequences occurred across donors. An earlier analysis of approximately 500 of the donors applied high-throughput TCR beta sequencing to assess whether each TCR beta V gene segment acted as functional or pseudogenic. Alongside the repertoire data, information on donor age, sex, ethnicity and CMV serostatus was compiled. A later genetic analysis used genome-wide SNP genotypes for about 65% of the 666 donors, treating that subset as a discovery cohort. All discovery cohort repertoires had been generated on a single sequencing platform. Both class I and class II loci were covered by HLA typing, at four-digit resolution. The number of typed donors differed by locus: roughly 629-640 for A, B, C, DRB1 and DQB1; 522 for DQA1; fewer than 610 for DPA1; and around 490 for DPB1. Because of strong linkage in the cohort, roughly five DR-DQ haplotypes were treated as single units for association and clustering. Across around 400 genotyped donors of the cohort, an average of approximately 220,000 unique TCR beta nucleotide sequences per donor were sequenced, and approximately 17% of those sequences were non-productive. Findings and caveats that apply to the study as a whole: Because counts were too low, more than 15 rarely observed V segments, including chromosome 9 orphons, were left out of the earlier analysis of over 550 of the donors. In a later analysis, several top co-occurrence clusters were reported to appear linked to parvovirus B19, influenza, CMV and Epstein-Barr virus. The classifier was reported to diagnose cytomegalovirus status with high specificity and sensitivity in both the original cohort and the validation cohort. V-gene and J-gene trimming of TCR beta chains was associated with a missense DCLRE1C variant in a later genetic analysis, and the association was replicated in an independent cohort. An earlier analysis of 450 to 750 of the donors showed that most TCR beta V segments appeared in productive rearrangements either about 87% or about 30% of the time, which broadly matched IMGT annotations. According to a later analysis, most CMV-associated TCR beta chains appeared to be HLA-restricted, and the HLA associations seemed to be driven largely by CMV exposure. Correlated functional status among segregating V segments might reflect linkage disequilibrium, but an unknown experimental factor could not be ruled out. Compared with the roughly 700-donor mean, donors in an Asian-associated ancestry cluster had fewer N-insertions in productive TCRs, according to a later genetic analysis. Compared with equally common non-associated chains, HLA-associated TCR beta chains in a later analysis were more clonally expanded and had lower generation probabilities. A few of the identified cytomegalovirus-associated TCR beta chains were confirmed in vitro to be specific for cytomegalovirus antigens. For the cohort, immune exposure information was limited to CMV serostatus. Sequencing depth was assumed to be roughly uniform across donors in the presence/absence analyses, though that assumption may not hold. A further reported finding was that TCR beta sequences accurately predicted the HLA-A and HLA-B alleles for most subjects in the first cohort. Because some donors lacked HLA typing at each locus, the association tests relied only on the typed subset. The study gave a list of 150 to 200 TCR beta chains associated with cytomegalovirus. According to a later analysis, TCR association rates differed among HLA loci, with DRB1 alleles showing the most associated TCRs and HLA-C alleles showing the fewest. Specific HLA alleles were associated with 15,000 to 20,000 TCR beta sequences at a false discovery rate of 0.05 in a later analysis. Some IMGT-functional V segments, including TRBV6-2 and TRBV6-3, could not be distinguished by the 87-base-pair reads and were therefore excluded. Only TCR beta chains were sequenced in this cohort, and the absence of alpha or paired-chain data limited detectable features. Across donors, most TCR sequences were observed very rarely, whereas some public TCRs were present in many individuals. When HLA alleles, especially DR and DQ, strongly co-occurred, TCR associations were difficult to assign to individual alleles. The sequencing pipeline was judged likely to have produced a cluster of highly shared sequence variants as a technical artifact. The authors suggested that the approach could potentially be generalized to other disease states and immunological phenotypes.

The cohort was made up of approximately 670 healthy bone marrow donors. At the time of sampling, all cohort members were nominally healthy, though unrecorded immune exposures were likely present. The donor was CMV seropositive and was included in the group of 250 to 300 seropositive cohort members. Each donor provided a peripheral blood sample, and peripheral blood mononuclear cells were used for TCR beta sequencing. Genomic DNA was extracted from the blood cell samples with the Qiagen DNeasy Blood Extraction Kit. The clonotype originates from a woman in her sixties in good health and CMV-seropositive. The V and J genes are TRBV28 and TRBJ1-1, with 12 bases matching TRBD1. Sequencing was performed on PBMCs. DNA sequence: TGTGCCAGCAGTTTATCCCCCCGGGACAGGGGGCGCCGGACTGAAGCTTTCTTT. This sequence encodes CASSLSPRDRGRRTEAFF.